This TCR beta chain comes out of a study of T-cell reconstitution after alpha-beta-depleted transplantation in children. Findings of the study overall: Roughly two months post-transplant, alpha-beta T cells reportedly originated from several hundred graft clones that had expanded. From surviving recipient T cells and thymic progenitors came the high day-60 TCRbeta diversity observed in some patients.

To note about this clonotype: The antigen is not known.

Germline-derived CDR1 and CDR2 are SGHKS and YYEKEE (reference sequence). The CDR3 extends over 13 amino acids. V lost 2 bases and J lost 1, with 6 bases in between. The authors prepared the TCRbeta library with unique molecular identifiers. TCRdb reprocessed the PCR reads with MiXCR, giving one entry per CDR3 protein. The table includes about 98,000 distinct CDR3 sequences, less than 25% detected once. The sample here was PBMCs, taken before TCRalphabeta/CD19-depleted stem cell transplant. This TCR was recovered from a boy aged 2 to 10 with acute lymphoblastic leukemia, due to receive a stem cell transplant. The J gene is TRBJ1-1, the V gene TRBV5-5; D gene ambiguous. The CDR3 region is CASSFVGNTEAFF. The CDR3 DNA is TGTGCCAGCAGCTTCGTCGGGAACACTGAAGCTTTCTTT.